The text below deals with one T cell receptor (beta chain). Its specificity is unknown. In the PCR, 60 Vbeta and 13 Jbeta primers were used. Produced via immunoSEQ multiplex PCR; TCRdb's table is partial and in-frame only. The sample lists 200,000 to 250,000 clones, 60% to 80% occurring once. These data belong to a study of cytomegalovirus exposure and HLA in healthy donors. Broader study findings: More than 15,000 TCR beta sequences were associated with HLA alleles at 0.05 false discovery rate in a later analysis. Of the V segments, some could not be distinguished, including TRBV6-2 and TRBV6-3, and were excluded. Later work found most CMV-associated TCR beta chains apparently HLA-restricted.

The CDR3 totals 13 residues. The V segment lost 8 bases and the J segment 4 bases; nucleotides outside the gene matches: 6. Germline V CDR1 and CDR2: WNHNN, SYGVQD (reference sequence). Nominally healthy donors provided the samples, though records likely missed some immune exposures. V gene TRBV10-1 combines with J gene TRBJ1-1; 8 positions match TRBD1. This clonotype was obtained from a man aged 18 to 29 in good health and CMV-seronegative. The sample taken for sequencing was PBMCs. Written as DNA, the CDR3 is TGCGCCAGCGCTGACAGGGGTATCACTGAAGCTTTCTTT. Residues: CASADRGITEAFF.